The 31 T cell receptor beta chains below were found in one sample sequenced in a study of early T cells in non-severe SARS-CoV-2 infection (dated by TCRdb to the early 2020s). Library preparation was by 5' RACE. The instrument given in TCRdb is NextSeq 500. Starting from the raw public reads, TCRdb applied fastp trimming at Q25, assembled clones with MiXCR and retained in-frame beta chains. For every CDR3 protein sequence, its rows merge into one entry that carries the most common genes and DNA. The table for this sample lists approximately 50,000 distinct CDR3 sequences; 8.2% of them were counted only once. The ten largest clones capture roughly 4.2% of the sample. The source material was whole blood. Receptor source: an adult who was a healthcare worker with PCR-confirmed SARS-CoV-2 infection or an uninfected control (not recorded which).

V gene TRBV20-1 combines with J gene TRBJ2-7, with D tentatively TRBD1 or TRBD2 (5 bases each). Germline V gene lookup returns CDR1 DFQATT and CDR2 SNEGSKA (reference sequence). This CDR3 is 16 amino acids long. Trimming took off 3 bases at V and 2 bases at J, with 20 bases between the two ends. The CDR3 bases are TGCAGTGCTAGTCCCCTTCCCGGGACCCGGGCCTACGAGCAGTACTTC. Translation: CSASPLPGTRAYEQYF.

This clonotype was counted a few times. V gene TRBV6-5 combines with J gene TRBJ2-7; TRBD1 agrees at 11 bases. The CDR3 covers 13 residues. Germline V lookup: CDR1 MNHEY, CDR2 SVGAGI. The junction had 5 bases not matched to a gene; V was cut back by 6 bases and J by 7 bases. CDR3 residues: CASRRDRGYEQYF. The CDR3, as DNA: TGTGCCAGCAGGAGGGACAGGGGGTATGAGCAGTACTTC.

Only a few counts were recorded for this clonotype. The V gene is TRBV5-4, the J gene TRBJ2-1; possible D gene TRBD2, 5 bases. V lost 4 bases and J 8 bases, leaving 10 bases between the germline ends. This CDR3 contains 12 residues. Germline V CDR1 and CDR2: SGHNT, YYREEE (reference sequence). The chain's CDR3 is CASSPGSYEQFF. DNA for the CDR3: TGTGCCAGCAGCCCTGGGAGCTATGAGCAGTTCTTC. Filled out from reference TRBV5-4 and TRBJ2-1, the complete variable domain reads ETGVTQSPTHLIKTRGQQVTLRCSSQSGHNTVSWYQQALGQGPQFIFQYYREEENGRGNFPPRFSGLQFPNYSSELNVNALELDDSALYLCASSPGSYEQFFGPGTRLTVL.

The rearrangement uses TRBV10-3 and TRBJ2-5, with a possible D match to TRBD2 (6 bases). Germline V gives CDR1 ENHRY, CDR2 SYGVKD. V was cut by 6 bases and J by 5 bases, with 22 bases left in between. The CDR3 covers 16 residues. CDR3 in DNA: TGTGCCATCAGCCCCGACCAGCGGGTCGCTGGGGAGACCCAGTACTTC. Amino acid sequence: CAISPDQRVAGETQYF.

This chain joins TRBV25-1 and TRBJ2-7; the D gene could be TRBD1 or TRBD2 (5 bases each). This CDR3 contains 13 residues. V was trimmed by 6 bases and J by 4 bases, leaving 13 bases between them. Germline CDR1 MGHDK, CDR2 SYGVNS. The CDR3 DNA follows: TGTGCCAGCAGGTTAGCTGGGGGATACGAGCAGTACTTC. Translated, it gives CASRLAGGYEQYF.

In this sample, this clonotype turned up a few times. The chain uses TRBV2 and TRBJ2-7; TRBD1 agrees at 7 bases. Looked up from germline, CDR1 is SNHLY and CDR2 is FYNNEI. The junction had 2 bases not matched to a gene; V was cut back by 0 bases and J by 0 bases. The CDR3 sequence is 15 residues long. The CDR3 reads CASSEAGQSSYEQYF. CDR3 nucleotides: TGTGCCAGCAGTGAAGCGGGACAGAGCTCCTACGAGCAGTACTTC.

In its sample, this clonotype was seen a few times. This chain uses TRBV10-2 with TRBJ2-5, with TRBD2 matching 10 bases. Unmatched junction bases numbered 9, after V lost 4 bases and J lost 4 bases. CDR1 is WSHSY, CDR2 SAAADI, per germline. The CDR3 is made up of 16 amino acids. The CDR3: CASSAFLAGERETQYF. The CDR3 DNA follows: TGCGCCAGCAGTGCTTTTCTAGCGGGAGAGCGAGAGACCCAGTACTTC.

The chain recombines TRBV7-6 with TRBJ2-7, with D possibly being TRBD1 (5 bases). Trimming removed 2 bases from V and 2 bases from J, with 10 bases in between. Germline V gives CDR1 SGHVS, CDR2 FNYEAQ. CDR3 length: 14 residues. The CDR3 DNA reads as TGTGCCAGCAGCTTATTGACAGTCGCCTACGAGCAGTACTTC. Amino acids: CASSLLTVAYEQYF.

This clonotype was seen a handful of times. The CDR3 loop reads CASSLLAGGEQYF. Here the CDR3 DNA reads TGTGCCAGCAGTTTACTAGCGGGAGGCGAGCAGTACTTC. This chain connects TRBV12-3 or TRBV12-4 to TRBJ2-7; 11 nucleotides align to TRBD2. The junction had 0 bases not matched to a gene; V was cut back by 2 bases and J by 6 bases. The CDR3 is 13 amino acids.

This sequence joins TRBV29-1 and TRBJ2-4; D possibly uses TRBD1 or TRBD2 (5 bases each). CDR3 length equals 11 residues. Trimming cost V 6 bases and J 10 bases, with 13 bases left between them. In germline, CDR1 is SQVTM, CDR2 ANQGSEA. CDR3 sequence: CSVKGTMIQYF. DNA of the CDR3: TGCAGCGTGAAAGGGACGATGATTCAGTACTTC.

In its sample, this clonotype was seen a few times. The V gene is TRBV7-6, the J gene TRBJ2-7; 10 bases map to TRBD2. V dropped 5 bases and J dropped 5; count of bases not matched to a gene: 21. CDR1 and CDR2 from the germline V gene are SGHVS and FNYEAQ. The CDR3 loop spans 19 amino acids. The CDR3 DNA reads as TGTGCCAGCAGCCACTTTTTAGGGAGCGGGAGGGCCGTTGGGAACGAGCAGTACTTC. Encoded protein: CASSHFLGSGRAVGNEQYF.

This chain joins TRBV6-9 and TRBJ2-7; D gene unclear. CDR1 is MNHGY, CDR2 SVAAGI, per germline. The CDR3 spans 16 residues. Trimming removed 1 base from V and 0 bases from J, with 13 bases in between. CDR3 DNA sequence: TGTGCCAGCAGTTATTATATCGAAATTAGCTCCTACGAGCAGTACTTC. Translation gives CASSYYIEISSYEQYF.

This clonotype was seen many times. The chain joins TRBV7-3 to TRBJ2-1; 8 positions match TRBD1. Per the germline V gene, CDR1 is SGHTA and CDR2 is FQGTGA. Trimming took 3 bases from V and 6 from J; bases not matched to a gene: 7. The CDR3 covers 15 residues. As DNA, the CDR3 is TGTGCCAGCAGCTTGGGGACAGGTCTCGGCAATGAGCAGTTCTTC. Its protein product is CASSLGTGLGNEQFF.

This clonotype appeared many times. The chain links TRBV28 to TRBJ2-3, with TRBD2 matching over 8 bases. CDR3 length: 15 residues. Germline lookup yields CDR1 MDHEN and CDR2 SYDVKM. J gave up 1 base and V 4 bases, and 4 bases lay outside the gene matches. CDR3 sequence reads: CASSSMTSGTDTQYF. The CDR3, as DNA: TGTGCCAGCAGTTCGATGACTAGCGGCACAGATACGCAGTATTTT.

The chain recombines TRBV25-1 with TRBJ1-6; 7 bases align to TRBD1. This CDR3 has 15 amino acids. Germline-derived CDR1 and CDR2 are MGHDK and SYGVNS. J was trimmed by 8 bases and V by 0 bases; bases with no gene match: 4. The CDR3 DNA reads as TGTGCCAGCAGTGAATACGGGACAGCTCATTCACCCCTCCACTTT. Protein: CASSEYGTAHSPLHF.

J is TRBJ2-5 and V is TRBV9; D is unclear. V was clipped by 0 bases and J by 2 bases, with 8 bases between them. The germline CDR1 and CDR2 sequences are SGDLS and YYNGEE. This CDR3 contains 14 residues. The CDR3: CASSVGTEQETQYF. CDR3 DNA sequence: TGTGCCAGCAGCGTAGGGACCGAACAAGAGACCCAGTACTTC.

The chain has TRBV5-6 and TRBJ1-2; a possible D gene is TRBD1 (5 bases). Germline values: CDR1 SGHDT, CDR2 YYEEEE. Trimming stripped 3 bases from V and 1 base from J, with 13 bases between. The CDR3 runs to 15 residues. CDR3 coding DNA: TGTGCCAGCAGCTCGTTCCGAGGGGTTAACTATGGCTACACCTTC. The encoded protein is CASSSFRGVNYGYTF.

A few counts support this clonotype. CDR3 loop: CASSHNSGLAGGPNEQFF. In DNA, the CDR3 is TGTGCCAGCAGCCATAACTCGGGACTAGCGGGGGGGCCGAATGAGCAGTTCTTC. V gene TRBV14 combines with J gene TRBJ2-1; 16 nucleotides align to TRBD2. V shed 3 bases and J 7 bases; nucleotides not matched to a gene: 9. This CDR3 is 18 amino acids long. From germline, CDR1 is SGHDN and CDR2 FVKESK. Full variable domain (remainder filled in from reference TRBV14 and TRBJ2-1): EAGVTQFPSHSVIEKGQTVTLRCDPISGHDNLYWYRRVMGKEIKFLLHFVKESKQDESGMPNNRFLAERTGGTYSTLKVQPAELEDSGVYFCASSHNSGLAGGPNEQFFGPGTRLTVL.

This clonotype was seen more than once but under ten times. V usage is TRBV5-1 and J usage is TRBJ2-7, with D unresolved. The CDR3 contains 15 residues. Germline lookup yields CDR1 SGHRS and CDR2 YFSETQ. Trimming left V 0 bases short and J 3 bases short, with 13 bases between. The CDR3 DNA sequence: TGCGCCAGCAGCTTGGAGGGAAGGCCTCTCTACGAGCAGTACTTC. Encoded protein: CASSLEGRPLYEQYF.

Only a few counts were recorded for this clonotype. The CDR3 nucleotides read TGTGCCAGCAGCTTATTGGGGACAGGGGATAGCAATGAGCAGTTCTTC. It encodes CASSLLGTGDSNEQFF. The chain carries TRBV7-2 and TRBJ2-1, with 10 bases that match TRBD1. Trimming cost V 2 bases and J 6 bases; bases outside gene matches: 7. The CDR3 is 16 amino acids. Germline V gives CDR1 SGHTA, CDR2 FQGNSA.

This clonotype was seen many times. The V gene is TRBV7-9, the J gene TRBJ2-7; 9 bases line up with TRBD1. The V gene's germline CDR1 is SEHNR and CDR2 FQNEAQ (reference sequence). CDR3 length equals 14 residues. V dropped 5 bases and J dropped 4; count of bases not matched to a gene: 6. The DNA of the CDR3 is TGTGCCAGCAGCCCCGGGACAGGGCGGTACGAGCAGTACTTC. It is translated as CASSPGTGRYEQYF.

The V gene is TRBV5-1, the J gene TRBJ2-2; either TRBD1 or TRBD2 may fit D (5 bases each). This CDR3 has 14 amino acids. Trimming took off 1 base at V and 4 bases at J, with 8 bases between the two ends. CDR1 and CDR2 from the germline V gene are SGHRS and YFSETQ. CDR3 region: CASSLFGGTGELFF. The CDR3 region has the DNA TGCGCCAGCAGCTTGTTTGGGGGCACCGGGGAGCTGTTTTTT.

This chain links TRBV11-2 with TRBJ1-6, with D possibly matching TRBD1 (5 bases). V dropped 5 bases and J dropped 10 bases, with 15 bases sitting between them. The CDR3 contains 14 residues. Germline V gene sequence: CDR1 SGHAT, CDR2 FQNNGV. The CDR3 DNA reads TGTGCCAGCAGCCGGGGACTCCCGGGGTCACCCCTCCACTTT. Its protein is CASSRGLPGSPLHF. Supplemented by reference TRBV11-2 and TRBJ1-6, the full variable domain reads EAGVAQSPRYKIIEKRQSVAFWCNPISGHATLYWYQQILGQGPKLLIQFQNNGVVDDSQLPKDRFSAERLKGVDSTLKIQPAKLEDSAVYLCASSRGLPGSPLHFGNGTRLTVT.

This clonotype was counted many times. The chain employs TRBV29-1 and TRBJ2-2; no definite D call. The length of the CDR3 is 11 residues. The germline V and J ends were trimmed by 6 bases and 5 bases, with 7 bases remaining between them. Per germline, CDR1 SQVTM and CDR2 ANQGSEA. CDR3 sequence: CSVYRTGELFF. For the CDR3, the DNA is TGCAGCGTCTACAGAACCGGGGAGCTGTTTTTT.

CDR3 bases: TGTGCCAGCAGCCCCAGCCCCTTGTGGGAAGGAAACAATGAGCAGTTCTTC. It yields the protein CASSPSPLWEGNNEQFF. The rearrangement links TRBV9 to TRBJ2-1, with D uncertain. Germline lookup yields CDR1 SGDLS and CDR2 YYNGEE. The CDR3 runs 17 residues. V lost 4 bases, J lost 5 bases, and 22 bases lay in between.

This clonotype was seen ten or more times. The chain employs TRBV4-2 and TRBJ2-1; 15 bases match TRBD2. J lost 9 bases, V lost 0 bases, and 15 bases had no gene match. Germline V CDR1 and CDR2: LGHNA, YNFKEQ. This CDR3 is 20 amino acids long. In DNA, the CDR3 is TGTGCCAGCAGCCAAGACGGGTTTTGGACTAGCGGGGGGGTGCTGGGTGAGCAGTTCTTC. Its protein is CASSQDGFWTSGGVLGEQFF.

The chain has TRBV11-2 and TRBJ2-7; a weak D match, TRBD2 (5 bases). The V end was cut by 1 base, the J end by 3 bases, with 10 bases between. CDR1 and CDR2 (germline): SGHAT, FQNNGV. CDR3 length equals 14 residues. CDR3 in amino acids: CASSLVGEVYEQYF. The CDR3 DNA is TGTGCCAGCAGCTTAGTCGGGGAAGTCTACGAGCAGTACTTC.

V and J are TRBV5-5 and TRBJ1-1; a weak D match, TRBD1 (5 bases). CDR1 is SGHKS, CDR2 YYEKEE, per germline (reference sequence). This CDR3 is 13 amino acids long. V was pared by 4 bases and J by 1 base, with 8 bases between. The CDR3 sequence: CASSRRENTEAFF. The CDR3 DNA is TGTGCCAGCAGCCGCAGGGAGAACACTGAAGCTTTCTTT.

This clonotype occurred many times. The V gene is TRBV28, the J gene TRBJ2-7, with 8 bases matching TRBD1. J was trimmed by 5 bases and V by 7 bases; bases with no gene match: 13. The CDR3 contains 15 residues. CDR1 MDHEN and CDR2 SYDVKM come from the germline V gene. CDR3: CASNFRDRSSHEQYF. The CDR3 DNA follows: TGTGCCAGCAACTTCCGGGACAGGAGTTCCCACGAGCAGTACTTC.

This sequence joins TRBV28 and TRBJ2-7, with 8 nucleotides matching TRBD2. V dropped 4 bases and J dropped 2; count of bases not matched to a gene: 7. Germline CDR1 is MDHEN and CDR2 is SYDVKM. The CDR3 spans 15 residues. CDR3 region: CASSSHSGVTYEQYF. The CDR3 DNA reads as TGTGCCAGCAGTTCACATAGCGGGGTTACCTACGAGCAGTACTTC.

The CDR3 DNA follows: TGTGCCAGCAGCACGGGACAAATTACCTACGAGCAGTACTTC. It specifies CASSTGQITYEQYF. The chain is built from TRBV6-5 and TRBJ2-7, with D possibly TRBD1 on 6 matching bases. Germline V gene lookup returns CDR1 MNHEY and CDR2 SVGAGI. The CDR3 is made up of 14 amino acids. Between the trimmed V and J ends, which lost 6 bases and 2 bases, there was a span of 14 bases.